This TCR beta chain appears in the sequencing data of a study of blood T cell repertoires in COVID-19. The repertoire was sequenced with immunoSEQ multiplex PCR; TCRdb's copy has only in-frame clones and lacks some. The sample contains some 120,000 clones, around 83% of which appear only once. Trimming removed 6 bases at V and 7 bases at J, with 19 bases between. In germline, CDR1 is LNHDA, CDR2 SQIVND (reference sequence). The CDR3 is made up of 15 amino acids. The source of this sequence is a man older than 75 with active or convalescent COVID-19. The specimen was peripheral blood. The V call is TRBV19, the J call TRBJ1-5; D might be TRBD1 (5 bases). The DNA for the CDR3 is TGTGCCAGTAGCGAAGACGGGGACTTAGGGCAGCCCCAGCATTTT. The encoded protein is CASSEDGDLGQPQHF.